This T cell receptor (beta chain) came from a study of CD8 T cells in Susac syndrome. RNA was extracted with the RNeasy kit, and a quantity of roughly 0.45 to 1 ug was reverse transcribed using random hexamers. MiXCR, run by TCRdb on the immunoSEQ multiplex PCR reads, gives a single entry per CDR3 protein. The sample carries about 200,000 distinct CDR3 sequences, roughly 96% recorded once. Germline V gene data show CDR1 as SGHNT and CDR2 as YYREEE (reference sequence). The junction had 9 bases not matched to a gene; V was cut back by 4 bases and J by 1 base. CDR3 length: 16 residues. Sequencing targeted TCR beta in T cells from blood (CD8+ and CD4+). In contrast to the negatively isolated CD8+ and CD4+ T cells, TEMRA cells were FACS-enriched.

The rearrangement uses TRBV5-4 and TRBJ1-1; 8 positions match TRBD1. The sequenced sample was CD4+ T cells from PBMCs. The sequence was obtained from a human donor with multiple sclerosis. Here the CDR3 reads CASSPDRALSNTEAFF. The CDR3 nucleotides are TGTGCCAGCAGCCCGGACAGGGCATTGTCGAACACTGAAGCTTTCTTT.